The entry that follows covers one T cell receptor (beta chain) sequence. An even split of each subset's genomic DNA across several immunoSEQ plates was performed. Sequencing used immunoSEQ multiplex PCR; TCRdb keeps in-frame clones, though not all of them. The sample yields approximately 2,000,000 clones, 80% to 95% seen once. These data originate in a study of shared clonotypes between healthy human individuals. Division of CD4+ cells produced a CD45RA+ naive subset and a CD45RA-negative memory subset. CDR1 and CDR2 (germline): MNHNS, SASEGT. Losses at the gene ends were 6 bases for V and 9 bases for J; bases not matched to a gene: 8. CDR3 length equals 15 residues.

The V call is TRBV6-1, the J call TRBJ2-1; 13 positions match TRBD2. The clonotype comes from a man between 18 and 35 years old in good health. Some clones in this sample may be carry-over from other donors' samples. What was sequenced was naive CD4+ T cells from PBMCs. Regarding subset: CD45RA+ positively selected. The CDR3 loop is CASSRRGLAGAEQFF. Written as DNA, the CDR3 is TGTGCCAGCAGCCGGAGAGGACTAGCGGGAGCTGAGCAGTTCTTC.